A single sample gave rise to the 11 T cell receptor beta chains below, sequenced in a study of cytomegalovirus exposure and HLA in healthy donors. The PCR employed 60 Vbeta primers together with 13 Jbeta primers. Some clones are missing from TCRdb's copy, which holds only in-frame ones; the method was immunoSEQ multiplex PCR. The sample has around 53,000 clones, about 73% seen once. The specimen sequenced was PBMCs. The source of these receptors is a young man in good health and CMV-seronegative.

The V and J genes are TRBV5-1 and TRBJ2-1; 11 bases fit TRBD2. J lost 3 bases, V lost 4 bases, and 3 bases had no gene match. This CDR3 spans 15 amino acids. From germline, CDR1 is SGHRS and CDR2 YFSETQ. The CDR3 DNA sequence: TGCGCCAGCAGCCTTACTAGCGGGGGCTACAATGAGCAGTTCTTC. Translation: CASSLTSGGYNEQFF.

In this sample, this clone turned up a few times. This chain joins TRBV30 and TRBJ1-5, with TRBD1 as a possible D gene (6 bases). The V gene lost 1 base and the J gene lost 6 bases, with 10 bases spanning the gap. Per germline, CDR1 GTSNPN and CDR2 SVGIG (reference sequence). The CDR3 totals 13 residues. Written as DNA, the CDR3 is TGTGCCTGGAGTGACAGGGAAGGTCAGCCCCAGCATTTT. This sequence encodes CAWSDREGQPQHF.

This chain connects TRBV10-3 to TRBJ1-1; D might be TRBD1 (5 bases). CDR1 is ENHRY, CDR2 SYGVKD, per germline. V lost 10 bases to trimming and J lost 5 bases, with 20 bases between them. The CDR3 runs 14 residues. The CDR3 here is CATELRGGGTEAFF. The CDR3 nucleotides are TGTGCCACCGAACTTAGGGGCGGGGGAACTGAAGCTTTCTTT.

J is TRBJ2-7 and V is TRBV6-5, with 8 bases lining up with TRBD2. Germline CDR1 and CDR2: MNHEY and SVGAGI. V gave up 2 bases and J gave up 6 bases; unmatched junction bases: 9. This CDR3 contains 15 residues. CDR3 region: CASSYGAGAFSEQYF. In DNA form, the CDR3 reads TGTGCCAGCAGTTACGGAGCGGGAGCATTCAGCGAGCAGTACTTC.

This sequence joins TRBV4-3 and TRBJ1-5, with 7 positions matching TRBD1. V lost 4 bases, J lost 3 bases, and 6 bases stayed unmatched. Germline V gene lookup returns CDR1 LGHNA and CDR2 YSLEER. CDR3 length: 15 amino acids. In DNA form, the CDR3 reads TGCGCCAGCAGCCGATACAGGGGTCCCAATCAGCCCCAGCATTTT. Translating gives CASSRYRGPNQPQHF.

CDR3 residues: CSGIKFPVPTSGSTDTQYF. CDR3 nucleotides: TGCAGCGGTATAAAGTTTCCCGTCCCGACTAGCGGGAGCACAGATACGCAGTATTTT. V is TRBV29-1 and J is TRBJ2-3; TRBD2 matches 10 bases. Germline CDR1 reads SQVTM; CDR2 reads ANQGSEA. The CDR3 is made up of 19 amino acids. V lost 7 bases and J lost 0; bases outside the gene matches: 19.

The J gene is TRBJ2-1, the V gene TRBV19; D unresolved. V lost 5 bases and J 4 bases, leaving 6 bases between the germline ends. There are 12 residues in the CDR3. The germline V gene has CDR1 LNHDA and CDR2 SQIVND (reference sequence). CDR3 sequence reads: CASSALYNEQFF. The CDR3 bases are TGTGCCAGTAGTGCTCTATACAATGAGCAGTTCTTC. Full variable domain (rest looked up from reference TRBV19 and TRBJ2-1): DGGITQSPKYLFRKEGQNVTLSCEQNLNHDAMYWYRQDPGQGLRLIYYSQIVNDFQKGDIAEGYSVSREKKESFPLTVTSAQKNPTAFYLCASSALYNEQFFGPGTRLTVL.

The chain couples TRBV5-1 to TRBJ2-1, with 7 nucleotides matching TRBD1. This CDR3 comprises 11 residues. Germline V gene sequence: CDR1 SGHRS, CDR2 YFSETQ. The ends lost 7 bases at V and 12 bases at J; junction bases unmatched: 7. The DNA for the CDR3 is TGCGCCAGCGCCCAGGGGGTGCTGCAGTTCTTC. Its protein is CASAQGVLQFF.

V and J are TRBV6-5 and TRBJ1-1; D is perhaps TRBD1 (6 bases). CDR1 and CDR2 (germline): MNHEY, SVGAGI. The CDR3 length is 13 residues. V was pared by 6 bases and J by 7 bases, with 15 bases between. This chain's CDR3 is CASRTGSLHEAFF. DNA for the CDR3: TGTGCCAGCAGAACAGGGAGTCTCCATGAAGCTTTCTTT.

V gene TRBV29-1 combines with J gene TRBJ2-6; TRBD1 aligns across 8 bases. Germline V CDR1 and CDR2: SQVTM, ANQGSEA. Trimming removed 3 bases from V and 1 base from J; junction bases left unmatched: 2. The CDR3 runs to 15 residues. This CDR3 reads CSVDTGGSGANVLTF. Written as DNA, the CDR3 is TGCAGCGTTGATACAGGGGGTTCTGGGGCCAACGTCCTGACTTTC.

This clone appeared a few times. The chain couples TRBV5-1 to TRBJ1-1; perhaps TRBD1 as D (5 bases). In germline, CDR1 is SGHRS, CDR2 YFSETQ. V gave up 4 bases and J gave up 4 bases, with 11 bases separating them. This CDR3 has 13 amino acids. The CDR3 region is CASSGGVGTEAFF. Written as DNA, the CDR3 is TGCGCCAGCAGCGGGGGGGTCGGCACTGAAGCTTTCTTT.